The clone carrying this T cell receptor (beta chain) turned up a few times. Its antigen is not known. This record comes from a study of T cells after yellow fever vaccination. Trimming stripped 0 bases from V and 1 base from J, with 9 bases between. Germline V gives CDR1 SGDLS, CDR2 YYNGEE. CDR3 length: 15 amino acids. TCRdb recomputed calls from the 5' RACE reads with MiXCR, one row per CDR3 protein. The data contain 350,000 to 550,000 distinct CDR3 sequences, around 19% of them singletons. Study-level results: The CD4 and CD8 compartments had a small share of their clonotypes in common.

This clonotype was sampled from a man aged 18-30 years who received the YFV17D yellow fever vaccine. V gene TRBV9 combines with J gene TRBJ2-3; no definite D call. The sequences come from PBMCs, collected before the yellow fever booster vaccination. The CDR3 nucleotides read TGTGCCAGCAGCGTAGGTGTCCCGGGCACAGATACGCAGTATTTT. Encoded protein: CASSVGVPGTDTQYF.